This is a list of T cell receptor beta chains from one sample in a study of T cells in tumors after PD-1 blockade. Method: immunoSEQ multiplex PCR; TCRdb's copy keeps in-frame clones and lacks some. The repertoire consists of under 40,000 clones, with approximately 70% occurring once and the leading ten covering under 50%. The input for sequencing was PBMCs, taken after anti-PD-1 treatment. The receptors derive from a human donor with basal cell carcinoma. The CDR3 runs from the conserved cysteine through the conserved F or W. Each record gives: CDR3 length, J gene, V gene, D gene, clone size, CDR3 protein, CDR3 DNA. D genes are given only for firm matches. For some rows the clone size is stated as once, few or many, or as a class when expanded; others skip it.

length: 15
J: TRBJ1-2
V: TRBV5-1
D: TRBD1
size: few
CDR3: CASNTGTGIKRGYTF
DNA: TGCGCCAGCAACACCGGGACAGGGATAAAGAGGGGCTACACCTTC

length: 16
J: TRBJ1-6
V: TRBV6-2/TRBV6-3
D: .
size: .
CDR3: CASSKESSSYNSPLHF
DNA: TGTGCCAGCAGTAAGGAGTCGAGCTCCTATAATTCACCCCTCCACTTT

length: 18
J: TRBJ2-2
V: TRBV6-4
D: .
size: few
CDR3: CASSDSISRRGSAGELFF
DNA: TGTGCCAGCAGTGACTCGATATCTAGGCGCGGGTCTGCCGGGGAGCTGTTTTTT

length: 12
J: TRBJ2-7
V: TRBV24-1
D: .
size: .
CDR3: CATSEGELEQYF
DNA: TGTGCCACCAGTGAAGGGGAACTCGAGCAGTACTTC

length: 13
J: TRBJ2-2
V: TRBV18
D: .
size: once
CDR3: CASSPVNTGELFF
DNA: TGTGCCAGCTCACCGGTGAACACCGGGGAGCTGTTTTTT

length: 18
J: TRBJ2-3
V: TRBV21-1
D: .
size: few
CDR3: CASSRGQGPAGATDTQYF
DNA: TGTGCCAGCAGCAGAGGCCAGGGACCAGCGGGGGCAACAGATACGCAGTATTTT

length: 16
J: TRBJ2-1
V: TRBV18
D: .
size: .
CDR3: CASSSLTGRSYNEQFF
DNA: TGTGCCAGCTCATCTTTGACAGGAAGATCCTACAATGAGCAGTTCTTC

length: 16
J: TRBJ2-1
V: TRBV6-5
D: TRBD1
size: .
CDR3: CASSYSQRTGSTEQFF
DNA: TGTGCCAGCAGTTACTCACAACGGACAGGGAGTACTGAGCAGTTCTTC

length: 16
J: TRBJ2-3
V: TRBV7-2
D: .
size: .
CDR3: CASTGPGSRATDTQYF
DNA: TGTGCCAGCACCGGCCCCGGGTCGAGGGCCACAGATACGCAGTATTTT

length: 12
J: TRBJ2-2
V: TRBV29-1
D: .
size: .
CDR3: CSVGGNTGELFF
DNA: TGCAGCGTTGGGGGGAACACCGGGGAGCTGTTTTTT

length: 13
J: TRBJ2-1
V: TRBV7-8
D: .
size: .
CDR3: CASSRISYNEQFF
DNA: TGTGCCAGCAGCCGAATCTCCTACAATGAGCAGTTCTTC

length: 15
J: TRBJ1-2
V: TRBV7-2
D: .
size: .
CDR3: CASSLVGRDPLGYTF
DNA: TGTGCCAGCAGCTTAGTGGGCAGGGATCCTTTAGGCTACACCTTC

length: 14
J: TRBJ1-5
V: TRBV28
D: .
size: .
CDR3: CASSLHQGNQPQHF
DNA: TGTGCCAGCAGTTTACACCAGGGGAATCAGCCCCAGCATTTT

length: 18
J: TRBJ2-3
V: TRBV4-2
D: .
size: few
CDR3: CASSQDRWLNPPTDTQYF
DNA: TGTGCCAGCAGCCAAGATCGTTGGCTTAATCCGCCCACAGATACGCAGTATTTT

length: 15
J: TRBJ2-2
V: TRBV7-2
D: TRBD1
size: many
CDR3: CASRTGGANTGELFF
DNA: TGTGCCAGCAGGACAGGGGGCGCGAACACCGGGGAGCTGTTTTTT

length: 17
J: TRBJ2-7
V: TRBV5-8
D: TRBD1
size: few
CDR3: CASSLRPTRGRVNEQYF
DNA: TGTGCCAGCAGCTTGCGCCCTACGAGGGGGCGCGTAAACGAGCAGTACTTC

length: 15
J: TRBJ1-2
V: TRBV30
D: TRBD1
size: .
CDR3: CAWSTRGTGRGESTF
DNA: TGTGCCTGGAGTACCCGGGGGACAGGGAGGGGAGAGTCCACCTTC